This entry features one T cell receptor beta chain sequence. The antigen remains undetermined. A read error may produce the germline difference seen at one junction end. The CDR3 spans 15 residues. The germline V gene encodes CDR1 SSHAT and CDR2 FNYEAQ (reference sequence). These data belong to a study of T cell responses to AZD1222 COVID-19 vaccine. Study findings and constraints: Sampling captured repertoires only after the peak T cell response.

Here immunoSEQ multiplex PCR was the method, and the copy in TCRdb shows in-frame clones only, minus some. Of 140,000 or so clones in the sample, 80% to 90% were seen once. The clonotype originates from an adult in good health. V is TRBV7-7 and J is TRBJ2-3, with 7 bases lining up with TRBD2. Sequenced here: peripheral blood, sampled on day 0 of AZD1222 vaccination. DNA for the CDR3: TGTGCTAGCAGCTTCAACGGGGCCCCGGGGGGAGTGCAGTATTTT. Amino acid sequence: CASSFNGAPGGVQYF.